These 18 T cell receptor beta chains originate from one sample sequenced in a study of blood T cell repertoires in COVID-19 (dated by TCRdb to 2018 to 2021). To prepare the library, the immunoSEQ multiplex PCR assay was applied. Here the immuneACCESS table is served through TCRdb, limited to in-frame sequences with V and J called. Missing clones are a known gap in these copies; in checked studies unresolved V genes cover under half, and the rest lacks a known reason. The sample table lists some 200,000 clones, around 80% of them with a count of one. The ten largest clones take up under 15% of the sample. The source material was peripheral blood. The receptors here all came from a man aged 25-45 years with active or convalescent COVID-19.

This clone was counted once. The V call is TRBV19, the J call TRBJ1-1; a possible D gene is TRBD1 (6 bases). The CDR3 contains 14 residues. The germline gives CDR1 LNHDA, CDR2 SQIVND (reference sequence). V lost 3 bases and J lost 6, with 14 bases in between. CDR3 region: CASSILRGSSEAFF. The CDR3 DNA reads TGTGCCAGTAGTATTCTCAGGGGAAGCTCTGAAGCTTTCTTT. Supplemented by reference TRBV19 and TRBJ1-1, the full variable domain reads DGGITQSPKYLFRKEGQNVTLSCEQNLNHDAMYWYRQDPGQGLRLIYYSQIVNDFQKGDIAEGYSVSREKKESFPLTVTSAQKNPTAFYLCASSILRGSSEAFFGQGTRLTVV.

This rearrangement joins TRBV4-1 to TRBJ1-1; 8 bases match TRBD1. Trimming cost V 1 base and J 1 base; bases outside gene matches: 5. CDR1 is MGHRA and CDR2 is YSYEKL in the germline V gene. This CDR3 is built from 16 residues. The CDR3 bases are TGCGCCAGCAGCCAAGTAGGACAGGGACAGAACACTGAAGCTTTCTTT. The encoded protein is CASSQVGQGQNTEAFF.

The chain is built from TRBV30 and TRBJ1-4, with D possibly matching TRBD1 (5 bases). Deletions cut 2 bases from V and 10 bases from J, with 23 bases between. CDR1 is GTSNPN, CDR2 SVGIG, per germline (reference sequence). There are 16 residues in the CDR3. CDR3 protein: CAWSPRRDSRPGKLFF. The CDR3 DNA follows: TGTGCCTGGAGTCCGCGGAGAGACAGCCGCCCCGGAAAACTGTTTTTT.

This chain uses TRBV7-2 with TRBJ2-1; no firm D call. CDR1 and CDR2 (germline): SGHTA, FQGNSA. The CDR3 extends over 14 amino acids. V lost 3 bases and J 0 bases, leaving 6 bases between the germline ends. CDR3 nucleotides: TGTGCCAGCAGCTTTGGCAACTCCTACAATGAGCAGTTCTTC. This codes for CASSFGNSYNEQFF.

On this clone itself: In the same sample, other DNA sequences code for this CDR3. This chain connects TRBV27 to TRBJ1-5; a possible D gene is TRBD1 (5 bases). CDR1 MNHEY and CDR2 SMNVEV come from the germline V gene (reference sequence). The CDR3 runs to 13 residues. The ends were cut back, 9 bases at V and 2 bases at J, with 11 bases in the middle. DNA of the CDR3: TGTGCCAGTGGCCAGGGCGGCAATCAGCCCCAGCATTTT. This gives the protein CASGQGGNQPQHF.

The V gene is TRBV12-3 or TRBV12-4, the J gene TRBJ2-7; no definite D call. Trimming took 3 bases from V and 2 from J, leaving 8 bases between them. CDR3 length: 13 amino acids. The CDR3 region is CASSLSQAYEQYF. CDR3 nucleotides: TGTGCCAGCAGTTTGAGTCAGGCCTACGAGCAGTACTTC.

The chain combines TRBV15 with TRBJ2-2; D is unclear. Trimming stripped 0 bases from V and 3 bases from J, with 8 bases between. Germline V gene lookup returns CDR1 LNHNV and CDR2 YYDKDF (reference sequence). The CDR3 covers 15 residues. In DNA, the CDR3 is TGTGCCACCAGCAGAGACGGTTTTTACACCGGGGAGCTGTTTTTT. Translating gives CATSRDGFYTGELFF.

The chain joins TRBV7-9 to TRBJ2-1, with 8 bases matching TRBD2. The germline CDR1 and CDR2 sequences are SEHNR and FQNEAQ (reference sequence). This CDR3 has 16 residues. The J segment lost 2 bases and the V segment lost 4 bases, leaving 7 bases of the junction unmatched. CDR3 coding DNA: TGTGCCAGCAGCTGGATAGCGGGGAGGACCTACAATGAGCAGTTCTTC. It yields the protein CASSWIAGRTYNEQFF.

As DNA, the CDR3 is TGTGCCAGCAGCCTGGGACAGGGAGGAAATAGCAATCAGCCCCAGCATTTT. Translating gives CASSLGQGGNSNQPQHF. V and J are TRBV13 and TRBJ1-5; 9 bases map to TRBD1. Trimming cost V 5 bases and J 0 bases; bases outside gene matches: 8. The CDR3 covers 17 residues. Germline CDR1 reads PRHDT; CDR2 reads FYEKMQ (reference sequence).

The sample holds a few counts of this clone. CDR3 sequence: CASSFRTGDEQFF. The CDR3 DNA sequence: TGTGCCAGCAGCTTCAGGACAGGGGATGAGCAGTTCTTC. The chain recombines TRBV7-2 with TRBJ2-1, with 9 bases matching TRBD1. With 3 bases clipped from V and 8 bases from J, the junction kept 2 bases outside the gene matches. This CDR3 has 13 residues. Germline CDR1 and CDR2: SGHTA and FQGNSA. Full variable domain (rest looked up from reference TRBV7-2 and TRBJ2-1): GAGVSQSPSNKVTEKGKDVELRCDPISGHTALYWYRQSLGQGLEFLIYFQGNSAPDKSGLPSDRFSAERTGGSVSTLTIQRTQQEDSAVYLCASSFRTGDEQFFGPGTRLTVL.

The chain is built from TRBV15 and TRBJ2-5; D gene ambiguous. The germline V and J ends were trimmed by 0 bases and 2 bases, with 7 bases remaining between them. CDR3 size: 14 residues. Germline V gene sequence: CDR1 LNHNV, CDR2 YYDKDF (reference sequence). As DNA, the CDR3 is TGTGCCACCAGCAGAGACCCCGTACAAGAGACCCAGTACTTC. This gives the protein CATSRDPVQETQYF.

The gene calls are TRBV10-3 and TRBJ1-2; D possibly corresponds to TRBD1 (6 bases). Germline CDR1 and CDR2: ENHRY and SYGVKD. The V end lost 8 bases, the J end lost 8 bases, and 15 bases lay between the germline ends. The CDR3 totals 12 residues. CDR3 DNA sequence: TGTGCCATCTGGGGGGGGGCGAGGGGCTACACCTTC. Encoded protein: CAIWGGARGYTF.

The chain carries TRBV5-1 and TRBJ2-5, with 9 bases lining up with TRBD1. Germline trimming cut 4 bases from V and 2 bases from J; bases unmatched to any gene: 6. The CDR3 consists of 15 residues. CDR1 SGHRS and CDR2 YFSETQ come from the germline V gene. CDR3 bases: TGCGCCAGCAGCCAGGACAGGGGTGGGCAAGAGACCCAGTACTTC. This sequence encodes CASSQDRGGQETQYF.

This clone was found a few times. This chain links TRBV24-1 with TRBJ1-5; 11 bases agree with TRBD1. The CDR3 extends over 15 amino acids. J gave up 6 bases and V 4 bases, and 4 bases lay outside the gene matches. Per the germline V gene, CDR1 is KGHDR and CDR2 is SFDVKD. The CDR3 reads CATSDGQGAAQPQHF. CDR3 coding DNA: TGTGCCACCAGTGACGGACAGGGGGCGGCTCAGCCCCAGCATTTT.

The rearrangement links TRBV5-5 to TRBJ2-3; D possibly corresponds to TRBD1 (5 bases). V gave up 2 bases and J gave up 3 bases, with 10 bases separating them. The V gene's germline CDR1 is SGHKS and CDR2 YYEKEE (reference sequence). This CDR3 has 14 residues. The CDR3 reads CASSLKGPTDTQYF. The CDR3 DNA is TGTGCCAGCAGCTTAAAGGGGCCGACAGATACGCAGTATTTT. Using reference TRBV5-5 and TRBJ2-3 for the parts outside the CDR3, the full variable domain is DAGVTQSPTHLIKTRGQQVTLRCSPISGHKSVSWYQQVLGQGPQFIFQYYEKEERGRGNFPDRFSARQFPNYSSELNVNALLLGDSALYLCASSLKGPTDTQYFGPGTRLTVL.

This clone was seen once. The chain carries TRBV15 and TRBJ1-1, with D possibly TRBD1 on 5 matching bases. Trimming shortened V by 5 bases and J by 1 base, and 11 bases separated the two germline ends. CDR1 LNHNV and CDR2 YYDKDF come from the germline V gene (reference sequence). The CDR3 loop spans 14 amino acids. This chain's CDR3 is CATSFRVENTEAFF. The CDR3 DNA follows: TGTGCCACCAGCTTCAGGGTCGAGAACACTGAAGCTTTCTTT.

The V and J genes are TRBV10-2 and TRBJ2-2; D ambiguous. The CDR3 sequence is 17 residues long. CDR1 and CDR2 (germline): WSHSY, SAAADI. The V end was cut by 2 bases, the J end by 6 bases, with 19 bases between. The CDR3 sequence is CASSEGISTPRAGELFF. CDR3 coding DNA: TGCGCCAGCAGTGAGGGTATTAGCACCCCACGGGCCGGGGAGCTGTTTTTT.

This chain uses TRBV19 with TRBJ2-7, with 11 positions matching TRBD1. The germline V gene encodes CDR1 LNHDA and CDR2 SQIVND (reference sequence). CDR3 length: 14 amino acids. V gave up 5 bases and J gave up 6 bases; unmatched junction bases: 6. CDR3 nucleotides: TGTGCCAGTAGTGGGACAGGGGGGAACTTCGAGCAGTACTTC. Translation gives CASSGTGGNFEQYF.